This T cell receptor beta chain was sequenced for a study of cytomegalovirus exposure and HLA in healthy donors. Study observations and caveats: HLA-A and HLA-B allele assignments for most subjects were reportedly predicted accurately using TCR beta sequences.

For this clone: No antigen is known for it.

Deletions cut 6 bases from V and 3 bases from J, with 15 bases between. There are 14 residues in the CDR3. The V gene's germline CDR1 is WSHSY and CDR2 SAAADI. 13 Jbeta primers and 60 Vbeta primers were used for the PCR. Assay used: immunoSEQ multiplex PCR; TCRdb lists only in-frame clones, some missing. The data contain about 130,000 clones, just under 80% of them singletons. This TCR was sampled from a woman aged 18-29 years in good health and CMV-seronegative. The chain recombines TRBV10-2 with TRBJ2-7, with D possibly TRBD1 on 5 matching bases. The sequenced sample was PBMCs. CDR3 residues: CASRQTRDGYEQYF. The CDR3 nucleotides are TGCGCCAGCAGGCAAACCAGGGATGGCTACGAGCAGTACTTC.